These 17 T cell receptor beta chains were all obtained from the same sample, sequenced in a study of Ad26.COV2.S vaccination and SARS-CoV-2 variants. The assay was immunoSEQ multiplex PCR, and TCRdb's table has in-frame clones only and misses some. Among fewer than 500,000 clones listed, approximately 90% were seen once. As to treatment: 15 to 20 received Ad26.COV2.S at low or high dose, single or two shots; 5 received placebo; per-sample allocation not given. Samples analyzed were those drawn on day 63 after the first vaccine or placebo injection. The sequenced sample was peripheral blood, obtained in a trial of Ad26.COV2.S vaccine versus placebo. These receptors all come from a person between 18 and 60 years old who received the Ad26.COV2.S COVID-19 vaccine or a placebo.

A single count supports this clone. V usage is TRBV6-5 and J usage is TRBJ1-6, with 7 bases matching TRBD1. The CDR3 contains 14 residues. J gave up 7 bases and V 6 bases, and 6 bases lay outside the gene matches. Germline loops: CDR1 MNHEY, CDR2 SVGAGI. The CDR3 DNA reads TGTGCCAGCAGCCGACAGGGCCAGAATTCACCCCTCCACTTT. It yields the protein CASSRQGQNSPLHF.

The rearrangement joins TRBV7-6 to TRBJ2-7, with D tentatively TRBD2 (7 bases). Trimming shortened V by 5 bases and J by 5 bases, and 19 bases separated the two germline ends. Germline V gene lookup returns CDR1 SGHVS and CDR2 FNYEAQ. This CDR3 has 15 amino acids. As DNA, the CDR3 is TGTGCCAGCAGCCAACCGGGGGGCGTGATGGACGAGCAGTACTTC. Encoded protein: CASSQPGGVMDEQYF.

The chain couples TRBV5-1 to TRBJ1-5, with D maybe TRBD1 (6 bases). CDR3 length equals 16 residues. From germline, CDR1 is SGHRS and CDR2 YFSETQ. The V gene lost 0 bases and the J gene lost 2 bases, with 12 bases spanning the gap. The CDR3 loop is CASSLDGGAGNQPQHF. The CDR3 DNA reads TGCGCCAGCAGCTTGGATGGGGGGGCTGGCAATCAGCCCCAGCATTTT.

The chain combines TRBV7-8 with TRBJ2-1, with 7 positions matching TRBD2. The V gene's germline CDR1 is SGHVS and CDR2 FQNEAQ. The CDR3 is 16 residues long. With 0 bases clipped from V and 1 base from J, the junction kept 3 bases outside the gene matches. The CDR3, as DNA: TGTGCCAGCAGCTTAGCGGAGCGGGGATCCTACAATGAGCAGTTCTTC. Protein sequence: CASSLAERGSYNEQFF.

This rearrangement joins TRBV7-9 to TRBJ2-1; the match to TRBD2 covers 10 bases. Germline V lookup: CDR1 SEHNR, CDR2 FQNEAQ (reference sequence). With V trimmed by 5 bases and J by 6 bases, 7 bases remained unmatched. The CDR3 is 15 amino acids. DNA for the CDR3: TGTGCCAGCAGCCCTCCCGGACTAGCGGCCAATGAGCAGTTCTTC. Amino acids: CASSPPGLAANEQFF. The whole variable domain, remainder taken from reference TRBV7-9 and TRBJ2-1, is DTGVSQNPRHKITKRGQNVTFRCDPISEHNRLYWYRQTLGQGPEFLTYFQNEAQLEKSRLLSDRFSAERPKGSFSTLEIQRTEQGDSAMYLCASSPPGLAANEQFFGPGTRLTVL.

CDR3 in DNA: TGTGCAAGTCGCCGTCGTCGTTACGAGCAGTACTTC. Amino acid sequence: CASRRRRYEQYF. The chain carries TRBV12-2 and TRBJ2-7; the table calls TRBD2, which could not be checked here. TRBV12-2 is assigned pseudogene status. The CDR3 consists of 12 residues.

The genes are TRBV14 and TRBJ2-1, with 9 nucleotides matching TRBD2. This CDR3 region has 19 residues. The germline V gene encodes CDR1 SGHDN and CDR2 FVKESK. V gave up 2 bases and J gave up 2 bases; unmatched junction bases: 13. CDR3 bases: TGTGCCAGCAGCCAATTCGGACTAGCGAATCTACCGACCTACAATGAGCAGTTCTTC. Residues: CASSQFGLANLPTYNEQFF.

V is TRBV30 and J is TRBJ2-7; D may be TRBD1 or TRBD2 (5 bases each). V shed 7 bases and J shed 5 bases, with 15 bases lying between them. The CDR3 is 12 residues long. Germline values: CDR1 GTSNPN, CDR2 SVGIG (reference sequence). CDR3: CASRDESHEQYF. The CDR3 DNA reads TGTGCCTCCAGGGACGAAAGCCACGAGCAGTACTTC.

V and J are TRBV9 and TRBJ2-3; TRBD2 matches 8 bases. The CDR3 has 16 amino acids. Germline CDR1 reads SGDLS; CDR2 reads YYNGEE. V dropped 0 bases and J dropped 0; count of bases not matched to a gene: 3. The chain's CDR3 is CASSVEASGSTDTQYF. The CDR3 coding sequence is TGTGCCAGCAGCGTAGAGGCTAGCGGGAGCACAGATACGCAGTATTTT.

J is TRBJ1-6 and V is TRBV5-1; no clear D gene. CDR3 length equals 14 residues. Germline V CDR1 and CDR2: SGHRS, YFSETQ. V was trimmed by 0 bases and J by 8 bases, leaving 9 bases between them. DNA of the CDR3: TGCGCCAGCAGCTTGGGGACGGGCCATTCACCCCTCCACTTT. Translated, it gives CASSLGTGHSPLHF.

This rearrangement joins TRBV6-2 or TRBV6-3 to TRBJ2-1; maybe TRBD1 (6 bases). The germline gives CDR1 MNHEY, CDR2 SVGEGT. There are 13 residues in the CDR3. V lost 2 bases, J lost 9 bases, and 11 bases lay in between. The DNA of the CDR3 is TGTGCCAGCAGTTACCGACGACAGGCTGAGCAGTTCTTC. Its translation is CASSYRRQAEQFF.

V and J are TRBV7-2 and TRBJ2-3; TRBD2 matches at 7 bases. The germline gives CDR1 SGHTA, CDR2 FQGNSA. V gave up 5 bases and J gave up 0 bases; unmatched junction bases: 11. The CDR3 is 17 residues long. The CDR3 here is CASSPPGREESTDTQYF. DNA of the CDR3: TGTGCCAGCAGCCCGCCTGGGAGGGAGGAAAGCACAGATACGCAGTATTTT.

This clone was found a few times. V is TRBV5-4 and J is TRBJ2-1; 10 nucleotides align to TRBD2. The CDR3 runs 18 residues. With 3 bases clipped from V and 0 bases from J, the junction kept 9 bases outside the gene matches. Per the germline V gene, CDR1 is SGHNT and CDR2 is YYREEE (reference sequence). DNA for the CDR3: TGTGCCAGCAGCTCCGGGACTAGCGCCATTGCCTCCTACAATGAGCAGTTCTTC. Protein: CASSSGTSAIASYNEQFF.

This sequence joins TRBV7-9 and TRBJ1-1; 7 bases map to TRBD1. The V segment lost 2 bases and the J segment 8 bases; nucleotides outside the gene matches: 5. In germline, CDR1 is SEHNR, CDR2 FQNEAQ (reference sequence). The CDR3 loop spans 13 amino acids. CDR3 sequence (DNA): TGTGCCAGCAGCTTAACGGACAGGCAAGAAGCTTTCTTT. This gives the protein CASSLTDRQEAFF.

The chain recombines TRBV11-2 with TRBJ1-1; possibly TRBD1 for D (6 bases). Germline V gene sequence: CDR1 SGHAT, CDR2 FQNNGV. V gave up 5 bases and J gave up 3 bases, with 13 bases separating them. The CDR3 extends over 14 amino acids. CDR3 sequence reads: CASSPDRTYTEAFF. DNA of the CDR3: TGTGCCAGCAGCCCCGACAGGACCTACACTGAAGCTTTCTTT.

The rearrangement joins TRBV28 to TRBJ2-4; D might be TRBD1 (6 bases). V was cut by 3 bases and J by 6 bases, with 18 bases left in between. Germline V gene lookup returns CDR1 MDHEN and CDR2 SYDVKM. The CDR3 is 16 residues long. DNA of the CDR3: TGTGCCAGCAGTTTTGCGATGGGGGCAGGGATAAACATTCAGTACTTC. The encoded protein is CASSFAMGAGINIQYF.

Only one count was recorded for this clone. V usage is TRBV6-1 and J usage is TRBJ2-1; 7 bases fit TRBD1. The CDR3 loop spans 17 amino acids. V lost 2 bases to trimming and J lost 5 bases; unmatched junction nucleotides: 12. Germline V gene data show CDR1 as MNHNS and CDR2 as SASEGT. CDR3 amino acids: CASSENPRQGYNNEQFF. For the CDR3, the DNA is TGTGCCAGCAGTGAAAACCCCAGACAGGGCTACAACAATGAGCAGTTCTTC.